What follows are 10 T cell receptor beta chains derived from one specimen sequenced in a study of beta chain features in type 1 diabetes. These TCRs are of unknown antigen specificity. The investigators reverse transcribed all of the isolated RNA, so they sequenced expressed TCRB transcripts. Data came from immunoSEQ multiplex PCR; TCRdb stores just in-frame clones and leaves some out. The table lists hundreds of thousands of clones, 11% to 15% of them singletons, with approximately 0.039% in the top ten. Study findings and constraints: Moderate but significant shortening of TCRB CDR3s was recorded in all four CD4+ subsets from Type 1 diabetes patients.

Sequencing was performed on naive CD4+ T cells from blood. The receptors were gathered from a young man with type 1 diabetes.

This clone was detected only a few times. The sample carries other DNA sequences with the same CDR3. This chain connects TRBV7-2 to TRBJ1-5; 9 bases fit TRBD1. With 5 bases clipped from V and 7 bases from J, the junction kept 3 bases outside the gene matches. This CDR3 region has 13 residues. Germline V CDR1 and CDR2: SGHTA, FQGNSA. The CDR3, as DNA: TGTGCCAGCAGCCTGGACAGGGGCCAGCCCCAGCATTTT. This gives the protein CASSLDRGQPQHF.

This sequence joins TRBV5-1 and TRBJ2-6; D is uncertain. From germline, CDR1 is SGHRS and CDR2 YFSETQ. V was shortened by 6 bases and J by 3 bases, with 7 bases between the two germline ends. This CDR3 is 13 amino acids long. CDR3 amino acids: CASKVVGANVLTF. The CDR3 DNA follows: TGCGCCAGCAAGGTGGTTGGGGCCAACGTCCTGACTTTC.

Remarks on this clone: Other DNA sequences of this sample code for an identical CDR3. The V call is TRBV5-1, the J call TRBJ2-1; D is ambiguous. Trimming stripped 4 bases from V and 4 bases from J, with 6 bases between. The germline gives CDR1 SGHRS, CDR2 YFSETQ. CDR3 length: 12 residues. CDR3: CASSPGYNEQFF. In nucleotides, the CDR3 is TGCGCCAGCAGCCCCGGTTACAATGAGCAGTTCTTC.

This clone was detected only once. This chain links TRBV30 with TRBJ1-6; 7 bases match TRBD1. This CDR3 has 16 amino acids. Germline V gene lookup returns CDR1 GTSNPN and CDR2 SVGIG (reference sequence). Losses at the gene ends were 1 base for V and 10 bases for J; bases not matched to a gene: 13. The CDR3 DNA reads as TGTGCCTGGAGTGCCTGGGCAGGGGGGTCGGGATCACCCCTCCACTTT. This translates into CAWSAWAGGSGSPLHF.

The CDR3 nucleotides are TGTGCCAGCAGCTTTCTACAGGGTACTCAGCCCCAGCATTTT. Its protein product is CASSFLQGTQPQHF. The chain employs TRBV5-6 and TRBJ1-5; the D gene is possibly TRBD1 (6 bases). CDR1 is SGHDT, CDR2 YYEEEE, per germline. CDR3 size: 14 residues. V was clipped by 2 bases and J by 6 bases, with 12 bases between them.

V and J are TRBV4-3 and TRBJ2-7; D gene unclear. The V end was cut by 1 base, the J end by 4 bases, with 11 bases between. Germline V CDR1 and CDR2: LGHNA, YSLEER. The CDR3 extends over 14 amino acids. The CDR3 coding sequence is TGCGCCAGCAGCCAAGGAGGATCAGTTTACGAGCAGTACTTC. This gives the protein CASSQGGSVYEQYF.

A few counts support this clone. This chain joins TRBV30 and TRBJ2-6; D is unclear. Deletions cut 3 bases from V and 2 bases from J, with 5 bases between. The length of the CDR3 is 13 residues. From germline, CDR1 is GTSNPN and CDR2 SVGIG (reference sequence). The CDR3 DNA sequence: TGTGCCTGGAGGCGTCCTGGGGCCAACGTCCTGACTTTC. Translation gives CAWRRPGANVLTF.

There are a few counts of this clone. This sequence joins TRBV29-1 and TRBJ2-7; 7 positions agree with TRBD1. The CDR3 consists of 13 residues. Germline CDR1 SQVTM, CDR2 ANQGSEA. Trimming cost V 5 bases and J 4 bases; bases outside gene matches: 8. The CDR3 DNA sequence: TGCAGCGTTCCAAGCCGACAGGGTTACGAGCAGTACTTC. Translated, it gives CSVPSRQGYEQYF.

The rearrangement uses TRBV2 and TRBJ2-7; D is ambiguous. The V gene's germline CDR1 is SNHLY and CDR2 FYNNEI. The CDR3 extends over 12 amino acids. Trimming removed 4 bases from V and 4 bases from J, with 8 bases in between. The CDR3 loop reads CASSAGEYEQYF. In DNA form, the CDR3 reads TGTGCCAGCAGTGCAGGAGAGTACGAGCAGTACTTC.

This clone was observed a handful of times. The chain couples TRBV6-5 to TRBJ2-5; the match to TRBD2 covers 11 bases. The germline CDR1 and CDR2 sequences are MNHEY and SVGAGI. V lost 0 bases to trimming and J lost 2 bases; unmatched junction nucleotides: 2. The CDR3 has 16 amino acids. The CDR3 protein is CASSYSGLAVQETQYF. The CDR3 DNA sequence: TGTGCCAGCAGTTACTCGGGACTAGCGGTTCAAGAGACCCAGTACTTC.